The 30 T cell receptor beta chains below were found in one sample sequenced in a study of T cells in Graves' hyperthyroidism and ophthalmopathy. RNA transcripts served as the template for amplifying TCR beta CDR3 regions. Primed by the HTBI set, a first-round RT-PCR was run on the TCR CDR3. One entry per CDR3 protein results from TCRdb running MiXCR on the multiplex PCR reads. The repertoire holds roughly 510,000 distinct CDR3 sequences, with roughly 45% as singletons. Sample: peripheral blood or thyroid tissue (not recorded which). Receptor source: an adult woman with Graves' disease, either hyperthyroidism or ophthalmopathy (not recorded which).

In its sample, this clonotype was seen many times. The gene calls are TRBV9 and TRBJ1-1; no firm D call. Germline V CDR1 and CDR2: SGDLS, YYNGEE. Trimming removed 0 bases at V and 1 base at J, with 4 bases between. The CDR3 is 13 amino acids. CDR3 DNA: TGTGCCAGCAGCGTAGAAGGGAACACTGAAGCTTTCTTT. It encodes CASSVEGNTEAFF.

The chain combines TRBV14 with TRBJ1-2, with no clear D. Germline CDR1 and CDR2: SGHDN and FVKESK. V dropped 3 bases and J dropped 9 bases, with 11 bases sitting between them. The CDR3 length is 12 residues. The CDR3 DNA reads TGTGCCAGCAGCCACACGAGTTGGAGCTACACCTTC. It yields the protein CASSHTSWSYTF.

The CDR3 is CAIRGGQGSSYGYTF. CDR3 in DNA: TGTGCCATCAGGGGAGGACAGGGTAGCTCCTATGGCTACACCTTC. The chain has TRBV10-3 and TRBJ1-2, with 8 bases matching TRBD1. This CDR3 is 15 amino acids long. CDR1 ENHRY and CDR2 SYGVKD come from the germline V gene. The V segment lost 6 bases and the J segment 4 bases; nucleotides outside the gene matches: 10.

This clonotype was seen a few times. The chain is built from TRBV6-5 and TRBJ2-7; 13 nucleotides agree with TRBD2. This CDR3 region has 19 residues. The ends lost 4 bases at V and 9 bases at J; junction bases unmatched: 21. Germline V lookup: CDR1 MNHEY, CDR2 SVGAGI. CDR3 residues: CASSSTRVDSTSGRPVQYF. The CDR3 DNA sequence: TGTGCCAGCAGTTCCACACGAGTAGACTCGACTAGCGGGAGGCCGGTGCAGTACTTC.

The chain joins TRBV15 to TRBJ1-1; D remains ambiguous. The germline V gene encodes CDR1 LNHNV and CDR2 YYDKDF (reference sequence). The CDR3 covers 14 residues. V shed 3 bases and J shed 1 base, with 9 bases lying between them. CDR3 nucleotide sequence: TGTGCCACCAGCAGTTTTAGGGCGAACACTGAAGCTTTCTTT. This gives the protein CATSSFRANTEAFF.

A word on this clonotype: Just one base apart from a much larger clone, this may be a read error. The genes are TRBV7-2 and TRBJ2-7; D not certain. Trimming removed 1 base at V and 3 bases at J, with 10 bases between. The CDR3 totals 14 residues. From germline, CDR1 is SGHTA and CDR2 FQGNSA. In DNA, the CDR3 is TGTGCCAGCAGCTTAGGCGGACGCTTCTACGAGCAGTACTTC. This sequence encodes CASSLGGRFYEQYF.

The rearrangement uses TRBV7-9 and TRBJ2-3; D not resolved. With 5 bases removed from V and 6 bases from J, the gap between germline ends came to 12 bases. This CDR3 region has 13 residues. CDR1 is SEHNR, CDR2 FQNEAQ, per germline (reference sequence). The CDR3 DNA reads TGTGCCAGCAGCATACCTCTGGGGGATACGCAGTATTTT. It translates to CASSIPLGDTQYF. Variable domain in full (rest from reference TRBV7-9 and TRBJ2-3): DTGVSQNPRHKITKRGQNVTFRCDPISEHNRLYWYRQTLGQGPEFLTYFQNEAQLEKSRLLSDRFSAERPKGSFSTLEIQRTEQGDSAMYLCASSIPLGDTQYFGPGTRLTVL.

This clonotype came up many times. The genes are TRBV2 and TRBJ1-4, with D unresolved. The CDR3 consists of 13 residues. Germline V CDR1 and CDR2: SNHLY, FYNNEI. V dropped 7 bases and J dropped 1 base, with 7 bases sitting between them. Here the CDR3 reads CASMGETNEKLFF. The CDR3 coding sequence is TGTGCCAGCATGGGTGAAACTAATGAAAAACTGTTTTTT.

This clonotype was seen a handful of times. This chain connects TRBV7-2 to TRBJ2-7; 7 nucleotides agree with TRBD2. The CDR3 consists of 14 residues. V lost 1 base, J lost 7 bases, and 7 bases stayed unmatched. The germline gives CDR1 SGHTA, CDR2 FQGNSA. The CDR3 sequence: CASSLGQAGWEQYF. The CDR3 nucleotides are TGTGCCAGCAGCTTAGGTCAAGCGGGATGGGAGCAGTACTTC.

V and J are TRBV19 and TRBJ2-7; a weak D match, TRBD1 (5 bases). The germline gives CDR1 LNHDA, CDR2 SQIVND (reference sequence). This CDR3 comprises 13 residues. Deletions cut 9 bases from V and 3 bases from J, with 15 bases between. The CDR3, as DNA: TGTGCCAGCTCACCAAGACAGCACTACGAGCAGTACTTC. Encoded protein: CASSPRQHYEQYF.

This clonotype showed up just a few times. The chain uses TRBV7-2 and TRBJ1-1; 7 positions match TRBD1. The CDR3 spans 14 residues. Germline V CDR1 and CDR2: SGHTA, FQGNSA. V lost 5 bases to trimming and J lost 8 bases; unmatched junction nucleotides: 11. CDR3 sequence (DNA): TGTGCCAGCAGCCCAATCGGACAGGCGGGGGAAGCTTTCTTT. It specifies CASSPIGQAGEAFF.

The sample holds many counts of this clonotype. J is TRBJ1-5 and V is TRBV12-3 or TRBV12-4, with 9 bases identical to TRBD1. The CDR3 length is 14 residues. The V segment lost 8 bases and the J segment 6 bases; nucleotides outside the gene matches: 8. The CDR3 here is CASAGTGGGQPQHF. CDR3 in DNA: TGTGCCAGCGCCGGAACAGGGGGCGGTCAGCCCCAGCATTTT.

The rearrangement links TRBV2 to TRBJ1-5, with D unclear. This CDR3 region has 13 residues. The germline CDR1 and CDR2 sequences are SNHLY and FYNNEI. Trimming pared 8 bases from V and 6 bases from J, leaving 14 bases between. CDR3: CASSPSGTQPQHF. The CDR3 bases are TGTGCCAGCTCACCAAGCGGTACTCAGCCCCAGCATTTT.

The chain carries TRBV5-1 and TRBJ2-7; the D gene is possibly TRBD2 (5 bases). The CDR3 has 13 residues. Germline V gives CDR1 SGHRS, CDR2 YFSETQ. The V end was cut by 3 bases, the J end by 7 bases, with 14 bases between. The CDR3: CASSSGPRGEQYF. For the CDR3, the DNA is TGCGCCAGCAGCTCCGGACCCCGGGGAGAGCAGTACTTC.

The chain is built from TRBV24-1 and TRBJ1-1; 7 nucleotides match TRBD1. The CDR3 runs to 15 residues. V trimming: 3 bases; J trimming: 10 bases; junction bases outside the gene matches: 13. Germline CDR1 reads KGHDR; CDR2 reads SFDVKD. The CDR3 protein is CATSDTTTGTSRAFF. DNA of the CDR3: TGTGCCACCAGTGATACAACGACAGGGACGAGCCGAGCTTTCTTT.

This clonotype showed up just a few times. CDR3: CASSGEGYTF. CDR3 DNA: TGTGCCAGCAGCGGAGAGGGCTACACCTTC. This sequence joins TRBV9 and TRBJ1-2; the D is unclear. The CDR3 sequence is 10 residues long. Germline V CDR1 and CDR2: SGDLS, YYNGEE. V was shortened by 3 bases and J by 8 bases, with 5 bases between the two germline ends.

There are many counts of this clonotype. The chain combines TRBV5-5 with TRBJ1-1, with a weak D call TRBD1 (5 bases). Per the germline V gene, CDR1 is SGHKS and CDR2 is YYEKEE (reference sequence). The CDR3 consists of 15 residues. V lost 4 bases to trimming and J lost 2 bases, with 15 bases between them. The CDR3 is CASSQGGRTNTEAFF. DNA of the CDR3: TGTGCCAGCAGCCAAGGAGGCAGGACAAACACTGAAGCTTTCTTT.

The chain links TRBV19 to TRBJ1-1; no definite D call. The CDR3 contains 12 residues. With 4 bases removed from V and 3 bases from J, the gap between germline ends came to 6 bases. CDR1 is LNHDA, CDR2 SQIVND, per germline (reference sequence). The CDR3 DNA is TGTGCCAGTAGTAGGTGGGACACTGAAGCTTTCTTT. This codes for CASSRWDTEAFF. The full variable domain, with the rest looked up from reference TRBV19 and TRBJ1-1, is DGGITQSPKYLFRKEGQNVTLSCEQNLNHDAMYWYRQDPGQGLRLIYYSQIVNDFQKGDIAEGYSVSREKKESFPLTVTSAQKNPTAFYLCASSRWDTEAFFGQGTRLTVV.

DNA for the CDR3: TGTGCCAGCAGCTTAGATACGTTCATCCACGAGCAGTACTTC. This encodes CASSLDTFIHEQYF. The chain recombines TRBV11-2 with TRBJ2-7; no clear D gene. V lost 0 bases and J lost 5, with 11 bases in between. This CDR3 is built from 14 residues. Germline V CDR1 and CDR2: SGHAT, FQNNGV.

This clonotype was recorded many times. The rearrangement links TRBV7-9 to TRBJ2-5; no definite D call. This CDR3 has 13 residues. Per the germline V gene, CDR1 is SEHNR and CDR2 is FQNEAQ (reference sequence). The germline V and J ends were trimmed by 1 base and 5 bases, with 8 bases remaining between them. CDR3 protein: CASSLVGSETQYF. CDR3 bases: TGTGCCAGCAGCTTAGTGGGTTCGGAGACCCAGTACTTC.

This clonotype was picked up many times. The rearrangement links TRBV29-1 to TRBJ1-2; D is ambiguous. The V gene lost 6 bases and the J gene lost 8 bases, with 16 bases spanning the gap. The CDR3 runs to 12 residues. Germline loops: CDR1 SQVTM, CDR2 ANQGSEA. The CDR3 protein is CSVAYGRGGYTF. CDR3 in DNA: TGCAGCGTAGCCTACGGACGGGGAGGCTACACCTTC.

The CDR3 is CASSAQYF. The CDR3, as DNA: TGTGCCAGCAGCGCCCAGTACTTC. The J gene is TRBJ2-5, the V gene TRBV7-9, with D unresolved. There are 8 residues in the CDR3. With 5 bases removed from V and 9 bases from J, the gap between germline ends came to 1 base. The V gene's germline CDR1 is SEHNR and CDR2 FQNEAQ (reference sequence).

This rearrangement joins TRBV24-1 to TRBJ2-5; a possible D gene is TRBD2 (5 bases). The CDR3 totals 15 residues. Germline-derived CDR1 and CDR2 are KGHDR and SFDVKD. Trimming removed 4 bases from V and 2 bases from J, with 13 bases in between. CDR3 bases: TGTGCCACCAGTGACCGTTCCGGGAAACAAGAGACCCAGTACTTC. Translation: CATSDRSGKQETQYF.

There are many counts of this clonotype. This CDR3 is CASGLEVTEAFF. CDR3 nucleotides: TGTGCTAGTGGTTTGGAGGTCACTGAAGCTTTCTTT. V usage is TRBV12-5 and J usage is TRBJ1-1, with no clear D. CDR1 is LGHNT and CDR2 is FRNRAP in the germline V gene. The V and J ends lost 1 base and 4 bases respectively, with 4 bases between them. This CDR3 is built from 12 residues. Drawing the rest from reference TRBV12-5 and TRBJ1-1, the complete variable domain is DARVTQTPRHKVTEMGQEVTMRCQPILGHNTVFWYRQTMMQGLELLAYFRNRAPLDDSGMPKDRFSAEMPDATLATLKIQPSEPRDSAVYFCASGLEVTEAFFGQGTRLTVV.

This sequence joins TRBV29-1 and TRBJ2-5, with a tentative D call TRBD2 (6 bases). CDR3 length: 11 residues. Trimming took off 7 bases at V and 10 bases at J, with 16 bases between the two ends. Germline V gene data show CDR1 as SQVTM and CDR2 as ANQGSEA. The CDR3 DNA is TGCAGCGCCGGGATCCCGGGGGACCAGTACTTC. Encoded protein: CSAGIPGDQYF.

The chain joins TRBV20-1 to TRBJ2-7, with TRBD1 matching over 12 bases. V gave up 5 bases and J gave up 4 bases; unmatched junction bases: 6. The germline gives CDR1 DFQATT, CDR2 SNEGSKA (reference sequence). This CDR3 spans 14 amino acids. CDR3 DNA sequence: TGCAGTGCTCTGGGGGGACAGGGGGCGTACGAGCAGTACTTC. It translates to CSALGGQGAYEQYF.

The J gene is TRBJ1-5, the V gene TRBV12-3 or TRBV12-4; D is ambiguous. V lost 5 bases and J lost 7, with 15 bases in between. This CDR3 has 14 amino acids. Here the CDR3 DNA reads TGTGCCAGCAGTCAAACAGCGGGGAGACAGCCCCAGCATTTT. This translates into CASSQTAGRQPQHF.

The chain recombines TRBV7-9 with TRBJ1-4; 8 bases match TRBD1. CDR1 is SEHNR, CDR2 FQNEAQ, per germline (reference sequence). This CDR3 has 17 amino acids. With V trimmed by 5 bases and J by 5 bases, 13 bases remained unmatched. CDR3 in amino acids: CASSHRDRNTQNEKLFF. In DNA form, the CDR3 reads TGTGCCAGCAGCCACCGGGACAGGAACACTCAAAATGAAAAACTGTTTTTT.

This clonotype appeared many times. This chain joins TRBV5-1 and TRBJ1-1; no clear D. The CDR3 is 14 residues long. The germline gives CDR1 SGHRS, CDR2 YFSETQ. Deletions cut 4 bases from V and 6 bases from J, with 16 bases between. CDR3 amino acids: CASSVDGELAEAFF. The CDR3 coding sequence is TGCGCCAGCAGCGTGGACGGGGAGCTCGCTGAAGCTTTCTTT.

This chain uses TRBV10-3 with TRBJ2-5; 9 nucleotides match TRBD1. The CDR3 consists of 15 residues. Germline CDR1 and CDR2: ENHRY and SYGVKD. The CDR3 sequence is CARGGTGSAEETQYF. The DNA of the CDR3 is TGTGCTAGAGGGGGGACAGGGAGTGCGGAAGAGACCCAGTACTTC.